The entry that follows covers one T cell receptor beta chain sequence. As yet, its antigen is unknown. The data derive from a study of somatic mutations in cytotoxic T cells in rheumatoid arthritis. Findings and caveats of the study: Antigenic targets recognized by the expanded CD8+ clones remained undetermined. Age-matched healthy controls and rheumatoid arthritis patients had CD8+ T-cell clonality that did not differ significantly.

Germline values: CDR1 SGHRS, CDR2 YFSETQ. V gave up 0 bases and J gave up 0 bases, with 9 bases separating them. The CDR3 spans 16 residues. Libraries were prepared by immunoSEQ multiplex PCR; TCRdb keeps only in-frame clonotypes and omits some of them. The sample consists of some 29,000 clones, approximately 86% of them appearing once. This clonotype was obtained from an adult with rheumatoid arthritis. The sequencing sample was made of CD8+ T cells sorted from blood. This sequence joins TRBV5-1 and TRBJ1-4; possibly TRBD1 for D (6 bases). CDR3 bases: TGCGCCAGCAGCTTGGAGGGGGGCGCAACTAATGAAAAACTGTTTTTT. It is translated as CASSLEGGATNEKLFF.